This section outlines one T cell receptor (beta chain) sequence together with its context. The antigen is unknown. Measured with immunoSEQ multiplex PCR; TCRdb has only the in-frame clones, and not every one. The table includes some 120,000 clones, about 92% detected once. The CDR3 length is 16 residues. The V gene's germline CDR1 is MDHEN and CDR2 SYDVKM. Trimming cost V 2 bases and J 0 bases, with 13 bases left between them. The data derive from a study of T cell responses to AZD1222 COVID-19 vaccine. About the research overall: Some second doses came at about 4 weeks and others at about 12 weeks; these were pooled. Overall study results and limits: Researchers report vaccine-associated CD4 TCRs spanning spike, with dominance at 160-218 and 743-854. A rise in Spike-specific TCR breadth and depth followed two AZD1222 doses. Nearly half of spike-specific TCRs reportedly target unmutated variant regions.

The sequencing here drew on peripheral blood, taken on day 0 of AZD1222 vaccination. V and J are TRBV28 and TRBJ1-2, with D possibly TRBD1 on 5 matching bases. The clonotype comes from an adult in good health. CDR3 loop: CASSLADRGPNYGYTF. For the CDR3, the DNA is TGTGCCAGCAGTTTAGCCGACAGAGGCCCTAACTATGGCTACACCTTC.